This T cell receptor (beta chain) stems from a study of blood T cell repertoires in COVID-19. As for the study in general: Sites in the United States, Italy and Spain provided acute and convalescent COVID-19 samples. PBMCs, B-cell-depleted T cells, or T cells provided the cDNA or gDNA that made up the material.

The V end was cut by 0 bases, the J end by 0 bases, with 9 bases between. The CDR3 is 15 residues long. Per the germline V gene, CDR1 is SGHDT and CDR2 is YYEEEE. The sample holds one count of this clone. Source study methods: Amplification of reference gene primers was used by the study to estimate nucleated cell counts. The method was immunoSEQ multiplex PCR; TCRdb's version includes in-frame clones alone and lacks a portion of them. D and trimming come from the DNA, and the V and J calls and clone size come from that table. The sample holds 150,000 to 200,000 clones, just under 90% seen once. Sequenced: peripheral blood. This sequence was found in a man between 18 and 29 years old with active or convalescent COVID-19. The chain joins TRBV5-6 to TRBJ1-1; unclear D gene. The CDR3 DNA reads as TGTGCCAGCAGCTTGGGGGCCCTAATGAACACTGAAGCTTTCTTT. It codes for CASSLGALMNTEAFF. Using reference TRBV5-6 and TRBJ1-1 for the parts outside the CDR3, the full variable domain is DAGVTQSPTHLIKTRGQQVTLRCSPKSGHDTVSWYQQALGQGPQFIFQYYEEEERQRGNFPDRFSGHQFPNYSSELNVNALLLGDSALYLCASSLGALMNTEAFFGQGTRLTVV.